This TCR beta chain was sequenced in a study of response to subunit inactivated influenza vaccine. Findings of the study overall: Every seasonal influenza vaccination brings in few new T cells, the authors suggested.

This clonotype was counted many times. Its antigen remains unidentified. Via MiXCR, TCRdb re-called the RT-PCR reads, giving one row per CDR3 protein. The sample carries around 750,000 distinct CDR3 sequences, over 20% recorded once. The CDR3 has 14 residues. Trimming stripped 7 bases from V and 3 bases from J, with 16 bases between. CDR1 and CDR2 (germline): MNHNS, SASEGT. This material consisted of PBMCs from blood, taken about 5 days after vaccination. J is TRBJ2-7 and V is TRBV6-1, with D possibly TRBD1 on 6 matching bases. The receptor comes from a man aged 45-60 years who received an inactivated influenza vaccine. CDR3: CASTEFPGDYEQYF. The DNA of the CDR3 is TGTGCCAGCACCGAATTCCCAGGGGACTACGAGCAGTACTTC.